The sequence of this TCR beta chain was determined in a study of T cells in Graves' hyperthyroidism and ophthalmopathy. Study context: Peripheral blood sampling occurred at initial diagnosis, before any treatment.

This clonotype was counted many times. Its specificity is unknown. Exclusion followed for patients with uncontrolled infection, other autoimmune disease, pregnancy or lactation. Broader study findings: Most clonotypes expanded in the thyroid (above 0.001) were also present in blood.

Germline CDR1 is LGHDT and CDR2 is YNNKEL (reference sequence). V lost 1 base and J lost 12, with 21 bases in between. The CDR3 covers 15 residues. Amplification of TCR beta CDR3 regions was performed using RNA transcripts as template. A first-round RT-PCR of the TCR CDR3 used the HTBI primer set. TCRdb processed the multiplex PCR reads anew with MiXCR; each CDR3 protein has one entry. The sample holds some 490,000 distinct CDR3 sequences, around 16% seen once. The V gene is TRBV3-1, the J gene TRBJ1-1, with D possibly matching TRBD1 (6 bases). What was sequenced was blood. This sequence originates from a woman aged 30 to 39 with Graves' ophthalmopathy. The DNA for the CDR3 is TGTGCCAGCAGCCAAGTCTCAGGACAGCGCAAAATATCTTTCTTT. Translating gives CASSQVSGQRKISFF.